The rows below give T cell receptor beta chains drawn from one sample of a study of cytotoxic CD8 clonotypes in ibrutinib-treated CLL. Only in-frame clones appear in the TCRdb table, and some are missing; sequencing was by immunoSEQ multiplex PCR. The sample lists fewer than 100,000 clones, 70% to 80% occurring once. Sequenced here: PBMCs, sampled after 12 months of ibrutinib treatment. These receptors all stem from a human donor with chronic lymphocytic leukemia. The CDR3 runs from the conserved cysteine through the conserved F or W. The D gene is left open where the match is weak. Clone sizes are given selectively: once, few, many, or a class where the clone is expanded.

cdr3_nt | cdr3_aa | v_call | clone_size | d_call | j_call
TGTGCCAGTAGTATAGGACAGGAGTCAGATACGCAGTATTTT | CASSIGQESDTQYF | TRBV19 | NA | NA | TRBJ2-3
TGTGCCAGCTGGGGGCGAGCCGCCTGGGACACTGAAGCTTTCTTT | CASWGRAAWDTEAFF | TRBV7-9 | NA | NA | TRBJ1-1
TGTGCCTGGAGTGTTGGGCTAGCGGGGGAGTATGAGCAGTTCTTC | CAWSVGLAGEYEQFF | TRBV30 | NA | TRBD2 | TRBJ2-1
TGCGCCAGCAGCCCGGACAGGGATGACACAGATACGCAGTATTTT | CASSPDRDDTDTQYF | TRBV10-2 | once | TRBD1 | TRBJ2-3
TGCGCCAGCAGCCCCCGGGACAGGGGTTACGAGCAGTACTTC | CASSPRDRGYEQYF | TRBV5-1 | NA | TRBD1 | TRBJ2-7
TGTGCCAGCAGCCCGCTAGGGGCCATCGGTACGCAGTATTTT | CASSPLGAIGTQYF | TRBV7-3 | NA | NA | TRBJ2-3
TGTGCCAGCAGCTTAGGGGCACGGGGGTCACCCCTCCACTTT | CASSLGARGSPLHF | TRBV7-3 | few | NA | TRBJ1-6
TGTGCCATCAGTGAGCTGGGGGCCGCTCAGTACTTC | CAISELGAAQYF | TRBV10-3 | NA | NA | TRBJ2-4
TGTGCCAGCAGCTTAGTGAGGGTGGGGTCCCAGTACTTC | CASSLVRVGSQYF | TRBV7-7 | NA | NA | TRBJ2-5
TGTGCCAGCAGCCAAGGGGCGGGAGTTGGGCAGTCAAGCCAGCAGTACTTC | CASSQGAGVGQSSQQYF | TRBV7-2 | NA | TRBD2 | TRBJ2-7
TGTGCCAGCAGCTTAACAGGGGGGTTTAAGCAGTACTTC | CASSLTGGFKQYF | TRBV7-9 | NA | TRBD1 | TRBJ2-7
TGTGCCAGCAGAGCCCGTAGCGGGAGGGCCTCTAGGAATGAGCAGTTCTTC | CASRARSGRASRNEQFF | TRBV2 | NA | TRBD2 | TRBJ2-1
TGTGCCAGCAGCTTAGTGGCGGGGGGGAACTATGGCTACACCTTC | CASSLVAGGNYGYTF | TRBV7-9 | NA | NA | TRBJ1-2
TGTGCCAGCAGCTTGGGACGGGATCAGCAGTACTTC | CASSLGRDQQYF | TRBV5-6 | NA | NA | TRBJ2-7
TGTGCCAGCAGGGGGACACAGAACACTGAAGCTTTCTTT | CASRGTQNTEAFF | TRBV28 | NA | NA | TRBJ1-1
TGCAGCGTTAGGGACCTCTCTGGAAACACCATATATTTT | CSVRDLSGNTIYF | TRBV29-1 | NA | NA | TRBJ1-3
TGTGCCAGCAGCTTGGGGTGGGACAGGGATGGCTACACCTTC | CASSLGWDRDGYTF | TRBV5-4 | NA | TRBD1 | TRBJ1-2
TGTGCCAGCAGCACCGGGGCGGGGACTAGCGCAACATTGCGGTACTTC | CASSTGAGTSATLRYF | TRBV7-9 | NA | TRBD2 | TRBJ2-7
TGTGCCAGCAGCCAAGATTGGGGCGTCATCCCTGGCACAGATACGCAGTATTTT | CASSQDWGVIPGTDTQYF | TRBV14 | NA | NA | TRBJ2-3
TGTGCCAGCAGTTATTCAGGGGCCTCTGGAAACACCATATATTTT | CASSYSGASGNTIYF | TRBV6-5 | NA | NA | TRBJ1-3
TGTGCCAGCAGCTTAGGGGGCGGACCCTCCTACGAGCAGTACTTC | CASSLGGGPSYEQYF | TRBV11-3 | NA | NA | TRBJ2-7
TGCGCCAGCACCCGAGGGAGGGCATCCTACAATGAGCAGTTCTTC | CASTRGRASYNEQFF | TRBV4-3 | NA | TRBD2 | TRBJ2-1
TGTGCCAGCTCACCAGTTAGTCAAGAAAATTCACCCCTCCACTTT | CASSPVSQENSPLHF | TRBV18 | NA | NA | TRBJ1-6
TGTGCCAGCAGCCCACAGGGGGACACCGGGGAGCTGTTTTTT | CASSPQGDTGELFF | TRBV6-4 | NA | TRBD1 | TRBJ2-2
TGTGCCAGCAGCTCCAGTGAAGGCGGCGAGCAGTACTTC | CASSSSEGGEQYF | TRBV7-3 | NA | NA | TRBJ2-7
TGTGCCAGCAGTTCGGGTTGGGGGACAGCCGACTACGAGCAGTACTTC | CASSSGWGTADYEQYF | TRBV6-5 | few | TRBD1 | TRBJ2-7
TGTGCCAGCAGTTCTCTAGCGGGAGGCGGCTACAATGAGCAGTTCTTC | CASSSLAGGGYNEQFF | TRBV6-5 | NA | TRBD2 | TRBJ2-1
TGTGCCAGCAGTTTCGGGGGCAGGGTTGCTGAGCAGTTCTTC | CASSFGGRVAEQFF | TRBV27 | NA | NA | TRBJ2-1
TGTGCCAGCAGCCCTGCTGGGGGCTACACCTTC | CASSPAGGYTF | TRBV6-6 | NA | NA | TRBJ1-2
TGTGCCAGCAGCTTACAAACCGGAGGGGCCACTGAAGCTTTCTTT | CASSLQTGGATEAFF | TRBV7-6 | NA | NA | TRBJ1-1
TGTGCCAGCAGCTTAAGAGGGAGTTCGGAGGAGACCCAGTACTTC | CASSLRGSSEETQYF | TRBV13 | NA | NA | TRBJ2-5
TGTGCCAGCAGCCTCAAATATGGCTACACCTTC | CASSLKYGYTF | TRBV28 | NA | NA | TRBJ1-2
TGCGCCAGCGCCGCGCTTGGGGAGGGGAACACTGAAGCTTTCTTT | CASAALGEGNTEAFF | TRBV5-1 | NA | NA | TRBJ1-1
TGTGCCAGCAGCCAAGTTTCGGGGGGCTGGGGCGAGCAGTACTTC | CASSQVSGGWGEQYF | TRBV14 | NA | NA | TRBJ2-7
TGTGCCAGCAGCCCCCGTCGGGCGCTGACCGGGGAGCTGTTTTTT | CASSPRRALTGELFF | TRBV9 | NA | NA | TRBJ2-2
TGTGCCAGCAGCCGCACGGGGAGCAATGAGCAGTTCTTC | CASSRTGSNEQFF | TRBV5-6 | NA | NA | TRBJ2-1
TGTGCCAGCAGGGACAGGGGGGAGGCAGATACGCAGTATTTT | CASRDRGEADTQYF | TRBV6-5 | few | TRBD1 | TRBJ2-3
TGTGCCAGCAGCTTAAATGGGGAGGGGGCAAACACCATATATTTT | CASSLNGEGANTIYF | TRBV7-2 | NA | TRBD1 | TRBJ1-3
TGTGCCAGCAGTTTCCGTGCCGGACTCTATGGCTACACCTTC | CASSFRAGLYGYTF | TRBV28 | NA | NA | TRBJ1-2
TGTGCCAGCAGCTTGGTCCCAGGAGGTATCTACGAGCAGTACTTC | CASSLVPGGIYEQYF | TRBV5-6 | once | NA | TRBJ2-7
TGTGCCAGCAGTTACGGGCAGGGGGGAAACACCATATATTTT | CASSYGQGGNTIYF | TRBV6-6 | NA | NA | TRBJ1-3
TGTGCCAGCAGCCAACCACAGGGGGCCGGGGAGCTGTTTTTT | CASSQPQGAGELFF | TRBV4-2 | medium-sized | TRBD1 | TRBJ2-2
TGTGCCAGCAGCTCAGGGATGGGCACTGAAGCTTTCTTT | CASSSGMGTEAFF | TRBV11-2 | NA | NA | TRBJ1-1